This entry lists 17 T cell receptor beta chains sequenced from one sample in a study of technical replicates of blood from a few donors. The table came from immunoSEQ multiplex PCR; TCRdb's copy has only in-frame clones and leaves some out. The sample carries about 81,000 clones, 90% to 96% recorded once. The sequencing input was T cells isolated from PBMCs. The source of these receptors is a human donor in good health.

The chain joins TRBV27 to TRBJ2-5; D is perhaps TRBD1 (5 bases). The CDR3 is 16 amino acids. Germline-derived CDR1 and CDR2 are MNHEY and SMNVEV (reference sequence). The V end lost 5 bases, the J end lost 2 bases, and 18 bases lay between the germline ends. CDR3 nucleotides: TGTGCCAGCAGTGAAGGGGCAGGGTCTGGGCAAGAGACCCAGTACTTC. This sequence encodes CASSEGAGSGQETQYF.

The CDR3 region is CASSQDGGQYF. DNA of the CDR3: TGTGCCAGCAGCCAAGATGGAGGGCAGTACTTC. This chain connects TRBV4-2 to TRBJ2-7; maybe TRBD2 (5 bases). The CDR3 is 11 amino acids. V was clipped by 0 bases and J by 9 bases, with 6 bases between them. Germline loops: CDR1 LGHNA, CDR2 YNFKEQ.

The chain joins TRBV30 to TRBJ2-7; 7 bases are shared with TRBD2. V trimming: 4 bases; J trimming: 3 bases; junction bases outside the gene matches: 3. The CDR3 is 12 amino acids. CDR1 and CDR2 (germline): GTSNPN, SVGIG (reference sequence). CDR3 in amino acids: CAWISGGYEQYF. Here the CDR3 DNA reads TGTGCCTGGATTTCGGGGGGCTACGAGCAGTACTTC.

The V gene is TRBV7-3, the J gene TRBJ2-3; D not resolved. V was cut by 4 bases and J by 0 bases, with 11 bases left in between. The CDR3 is made up of 15 amino acids. Germline V gives CDR1 SGHTA, CDR2 FQGTGA. The CDR3 spells CASSSQPLSTDTQYF. For the CDR3, the DNA is TGTGCCAGCAGCTCACAGCCCCTAAGCACAGATACGCAGTATTTT.

V is TRBV29-1 and J is TRBJ1-2; D is possibly TRBD1 (6 bases). Trimming shortened V by 3 bases and J by 6 bases, and 11 bases separated the two germline ends. The CDR3 is made up of 12 amino acids. CDR1 is SQVTM, CDR2 ANQGSEA, per germline. The CDR3 loop is CSVDRGSNGYTF. CDR3 in DNA: TGCAGCGTTGACAGGGGAAGTAATGGCTACACCTTC. The full variable domain, completed using reference TRBV29-1 and TRBJ1-2, is SAVISQKPSRDICQRGTSLTIQCQVDSQVTMMFWYRQQPGQSLTLIATANQGSEATYESGFVIDKFPISRPNLTFSTLTVSNMSPEDSSIYLCSVDRGSNGYTFGSGTRLTVV.

The V gene is TRBV18, the J gene TRBJ2-7; D possibly corresponds to TRBD1 (7 bases). Germline V CDR1 and CDR2: KGHSH, LQKENI. V gave up 2 bases and J gave up 6 bases, with 11 bases separating them. CDR3 size: 13 residues. The CDR3 loop reads CASSPYQGGEQYF. DNA of the CDR3: TGTGCCAGCTCACCATATCAGGGGGGCGAGCAGTACTTC.

The genes are TRBV7-3 and TRBJ1-2, with D hard to call. Trimming stripped 2 bases from V and 8 bases from J, with 12 bases between. Germline V CDR1 and CDR2: SGHTA, FQGTGA. The CDR3 consists of 13 residues. This CDR3 reads CASSLERLKGYTF. The DNA of the CDR3 is TGTGCCAGCAGCTTAGAGCGGCTAAAGGGCTACACCTTC. Complete variable domain (other parts from reference TRBV7-3 and TRBJ1-2): GAGVSQTPSNKVTEKGKYVELRCDPISGHTALYWYRQSLGQGPEFLIYFQGTGAADDSGLPNDRFFAVRPEGSVSTLKIQRTERGDSAVYLCASSLERLKGYTFGSGTRLTVV.

The V gene is TRBV5-1, the J gene TRBJ2-7, with D perhaps matching TRBD2 (6 bases). Per germline, CDR1 SGHRS and CDR2 YFSETQ. The CDR3 runs 15 residues. V shed 0 bases and J shed 4 bases, with 14 bases lying between them. CDR3 nucleotide sequence: TGCGCCAGCAGCTTGGGTGCGGGGCAGTCATACGAGCAGTACTTC. This gives the protein CASSLGAGQSYEQYF.

The chain uses TRBV7-3 and TRBJ2-1, with 9 bases lining up with TRBD2. The CDR3 is made up of 13 amino acids. Germline CDR1 and CDR2: SGHTA and FQGTGA. V shed 2 bases, J shed 10 bases, and the junction held 3 bases outside the gene matches. CDR3 nucleotides: TGTGCCAGCAGCTTAGGGCTAGCGGGAGAGCAGTTCTTC. The encoded protein is CASSLGLAGEQFF. Together with reference TRBV7-3 and TRBJ2-1, the CDR3 gives the full variable domain: GAGVSQTPSNKVTEKGKYVELRCDPISGHTALYWYRQSLGQGPEFLIYFQGTGAADDSGLPNDRFFAVRPEGSVSTLKIQRTERGDSAVYLCASSLGLAGEQFFGPGTRLTVL.

This clone was seen a handful of times. This chain joins TRBV10-3 and TRBJ2-5; TRBD2 agrees at 11 bases. The CDR3 covers 18 residues. J was trimmed by 5 bases and V by 7 bases; bases with no gene match: 18. CDR1 and CDR2 from the germline V gene are ENHRY and SYGVKD. The CDR3 DNA reads as TGTGCCATCAATGGACCCATAGCGGGAGGGCCCGGTTTGGAGACCCAGTACTTC. Encoded protein: CAINGPIAGGPGLETQYF.

The V and J genes are TRBV28 and TRBJ2-1; tentative D call: TRBD1 (6 bases). Looked up from germline, CDR1 is MDHEN and CDR2 is SYDVKM. This CDR3 region has 12 residues. The V end lost 6 bases, the J end lost 6 bases, and 9 bases lay between the germline ends. CDR3 amino acids: CASSLQGNEQFF. CDR3 nucleotides: TGTGCCAGCAGCCTACAGGGCAATGAGCAGTTCTTC.

V is TRBV5-6 and J is TRBJ2-7; the match to TRBD1 covers 10 bases. Germline V lookup: CDR1 SGHDT, CDR2 YYEEEE. J gave up 0 bases and V 2 bases, and 8 bases lay outside the gene matches. This CDR3 region has 17 residues. CDR3 region: CASSFPPGQGPSYEQYF. For the CDR3, the DNA is TGTGCCAGCAGCTTTCCTCCGGGACAGGGGCCCTCCTACGAGCAGTACTTC.

The V call is TRBV10-3, the J call TRBJ1-1, with D perhaps TRBD1 (6 bases). Looked up from germline, CDR1 is ENHRY and CDR2 is SYGVKD. The ends were cut back, 5 bases at V and 2 bases at J, with 9 bases in the middle. The CDR3 is 13 amino acids. Here the CDR3 DNA reads TGTGCCATCAGTCGACAGGTTAACACTGAAGCTTTCTTT. This codes for CAISRQVNTEAFF.

Only one count was recorded for this clone. This chain links TRBV28 with TRBJ2-5; 8 bases are a match to TRBD1. This CDR3 contains 14 residues. The V gene's germline CDR1 is MDHEN and CDR2 SYDVKM. The V segment lost 6 bases and the J segment 4 bases; nucleotides outside the gene matches: 7. In nucleotides, the CDR3 is TGTGCCAGCAGATTAGACAGGGGAAGAGAGACCCAGTACTTC. Amino acids: CASRLDRGRETQYF.

The chain combines TRBV4-3 with TRBJ1-1, with TRBD1 matching over 7 bases. Germline loops: CDR1 LGHNA, CDR2 YSLEER. V was pared by 0 bases and J by 10 bases, with 5 bases of the junction left unmatched. This CDR3 comprises 13 residues. The CDR3 spells CASSQEQGLGAFF. CDR3 nucleotide sequence: TGCGCCAGCAGCCAAGAACAGGGGTTGGGAGCTTTCTTT.

This clone was seen once. The rearrangement links TRBV6-5 to TRBJ2-7; 8 positions agree with TRBD1. J was trimmed by 3 bases and V by 4 bases; bases with no gene match: 8. Germline lookup yields CDR1 MNHEY and CDR2 SVGAGI. The CDR3 is made up of 15 amino acids. Here the CDR3 DNA reads TGTGCCAGCAGTTCCGGACAGGGAGGACTCTACGAGCAGTACTTC. Residues: CASSSGQGGLYEQYF.

The chain joins TRBV6-5 to TRBJ2-7, with TRBD2 as a possible D gene (5 bases). The germline V gene has CDR1 MNHEY and CDR2 SVGAGI. Between the trimmed V and J ends, which lost 4 bases and 3 bases, there was a span of 10 bases. The CDR3 runs 13 residues. CDR3 nucleotides: TGTGCCAGCAGTTTGGGAGCTAGCTACGAGCAGTACTTC. This translates into CASSLGASYEQYF.